This TCR beta chain was captured by sequencing in a study of beta chain features in type 1 diabetes. Study-level information: Analysis included over 90 million sorted cells drawn from all samples. Broader study findings: People with Type 1 diabetes carried modestly yet significantly shorter TCRB CDR3s in all four CD4+ subsets.

All of the sorted populations showed purity greater than 98%. CDR3 length: 15 amino acids. Trimming took off 0 bases at V and 2 bases at J, with 8 bases between the two ends. Germline V lookup: CDR1 SGHDN, CDR2 FVKESK. Concerning this clone: Antigen specificity is unknown.

Expressed TCRB transcripts were sequenced after all isolated RNA was converted to cDNA. Generated by immunoSEQ multiplex PCR, the TCRdb table keeps only in-frame clones and is missing some. The sample carries about 160,000 clones, 6.5% to 10% recorded once. The sample taken for sequencing was central memory CD4+ T cells from blood. The V gene is TRBV14, the J gene TRBJ2-1; TRBD1 is a possible D gene (6 bases). The source of this sequence is a woman aged 18-35 years with type 1 diabetes. CDR3 nucleotides: TGTGCCAGCAGCCAAGATGGGGGCCCCTACAATGAGCAGTTCTTC. This translates into CASSQDGGPYNEQFF.